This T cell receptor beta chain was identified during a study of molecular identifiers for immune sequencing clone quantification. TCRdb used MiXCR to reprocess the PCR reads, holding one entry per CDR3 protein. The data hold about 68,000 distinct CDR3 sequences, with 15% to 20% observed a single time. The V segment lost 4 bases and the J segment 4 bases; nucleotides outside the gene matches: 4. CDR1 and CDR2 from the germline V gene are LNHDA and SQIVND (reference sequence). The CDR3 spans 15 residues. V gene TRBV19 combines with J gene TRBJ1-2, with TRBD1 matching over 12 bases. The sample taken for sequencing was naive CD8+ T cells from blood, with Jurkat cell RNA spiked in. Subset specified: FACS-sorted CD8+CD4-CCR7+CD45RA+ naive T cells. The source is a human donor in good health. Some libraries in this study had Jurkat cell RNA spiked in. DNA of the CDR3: TGTGCCAGTAGTAGCGGGACAGGGGGCGGCTATGGCTACACCTTC. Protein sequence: CASSSGTGGGYGYTF. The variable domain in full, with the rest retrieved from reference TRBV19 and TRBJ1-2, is DGGITQSPKYLFRKEGQNVTLSCEQNLNHDAMYWYRQDPGQGLRLIYYSQIVNDFQKGDIAEGYSVSREKKESFPLTVTSAQKNPTAFYLCASSSGTGGGYGYTFGSGTRLTVV.